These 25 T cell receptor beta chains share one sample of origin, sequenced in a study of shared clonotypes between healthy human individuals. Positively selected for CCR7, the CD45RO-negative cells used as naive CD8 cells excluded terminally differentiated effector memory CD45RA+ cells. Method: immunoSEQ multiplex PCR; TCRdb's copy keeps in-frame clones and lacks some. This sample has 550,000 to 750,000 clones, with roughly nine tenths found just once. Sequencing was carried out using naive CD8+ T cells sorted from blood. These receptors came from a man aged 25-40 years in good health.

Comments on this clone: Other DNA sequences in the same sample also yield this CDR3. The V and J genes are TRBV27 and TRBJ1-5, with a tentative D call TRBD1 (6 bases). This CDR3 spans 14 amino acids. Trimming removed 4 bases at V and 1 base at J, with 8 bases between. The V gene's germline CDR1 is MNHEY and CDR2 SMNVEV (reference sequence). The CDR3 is CASSSTGSNQPQHF. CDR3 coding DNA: TGTGCCAGCAGTTCTACAGGGAGCAATCAGCCCCAGCATTTT.

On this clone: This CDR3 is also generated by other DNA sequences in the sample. The CDR3: CASRTGAYEQYF. CDR3 DNA: TGTGCCAGCCGGACAGGGGCGTACGAGCAGTACTTC. The chain employs TRBV2 and TRBJ2-7; 9 nucleotides align to TRBD1. The length of the CDR3 is 12 residues. Germline lookup yields CDR1 SNHLY and CDR2 FYNNEI. The ends lost 8 bases at V and 4 bases at J; junction bases unmatched: 3.

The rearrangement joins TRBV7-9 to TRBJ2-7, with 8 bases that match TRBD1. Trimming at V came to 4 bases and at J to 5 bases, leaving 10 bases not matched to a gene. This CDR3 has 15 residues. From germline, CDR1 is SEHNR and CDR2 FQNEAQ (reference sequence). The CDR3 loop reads CASSSGQGLLDEQYF. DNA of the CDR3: TGTGCCAGCAGCTCCGGACAGGGACTCTTGGACGAGCAGTACTTC.

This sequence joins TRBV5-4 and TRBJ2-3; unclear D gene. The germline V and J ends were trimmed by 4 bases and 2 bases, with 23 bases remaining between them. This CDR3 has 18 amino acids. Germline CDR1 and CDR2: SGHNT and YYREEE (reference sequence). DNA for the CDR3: TGTGCCAGCAGCATAACCGTTGTGCAGGCGGAGATCACAGATACGCAGTATTTT. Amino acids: CASSITVVQAEITDTQYF.

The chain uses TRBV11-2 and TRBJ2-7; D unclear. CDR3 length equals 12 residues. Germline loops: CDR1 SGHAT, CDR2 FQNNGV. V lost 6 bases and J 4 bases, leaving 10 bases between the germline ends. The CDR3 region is CASSTNSYEQYF. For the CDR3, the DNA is TGTGCCAGCAGTACCAACTCGTACGAGCAGTACTTC.

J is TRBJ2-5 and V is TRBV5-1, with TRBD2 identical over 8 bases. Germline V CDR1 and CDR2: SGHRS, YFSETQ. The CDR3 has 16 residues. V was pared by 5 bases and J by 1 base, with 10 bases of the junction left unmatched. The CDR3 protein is CASRGGTSGIQETQYF. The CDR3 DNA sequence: TGCGCCAGCAGGGGCGGGACTAGTGGAATCCAAGAGACCCAGTACTTC. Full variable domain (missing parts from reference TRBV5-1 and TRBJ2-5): KAGVTQTPRYLIKTRGQQVTLSCSPISGHRSVSWYQQTPGQGLQFLFEYFSETQRNKGNFPGRFSGRQFSNSRSEMNVSTLELGDSALYLCASRGGTSGIQETQYFGPGTRLLVL.

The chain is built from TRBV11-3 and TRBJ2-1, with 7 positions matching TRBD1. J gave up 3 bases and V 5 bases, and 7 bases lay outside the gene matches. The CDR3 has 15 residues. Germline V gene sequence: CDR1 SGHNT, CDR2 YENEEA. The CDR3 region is CASSNRDSDYNEQFF. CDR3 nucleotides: TGTGCCAGCAGCAACCGGGACAGTGACTACAATGAGCAGTTCTTC.

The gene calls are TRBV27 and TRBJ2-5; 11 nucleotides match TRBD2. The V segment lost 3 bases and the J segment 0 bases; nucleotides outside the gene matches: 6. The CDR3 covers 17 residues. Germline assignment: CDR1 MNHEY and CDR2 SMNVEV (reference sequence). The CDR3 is CASSFTSGSRYQETQYF. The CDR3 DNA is TGTGCCAGCAGTTTTACTAGCGGGAGCCGGTACCAAGAGACCCAGTACTTC.

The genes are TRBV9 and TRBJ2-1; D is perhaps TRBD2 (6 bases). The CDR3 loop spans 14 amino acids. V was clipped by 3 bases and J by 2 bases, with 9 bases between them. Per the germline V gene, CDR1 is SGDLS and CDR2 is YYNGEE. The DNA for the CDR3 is TGTGCCAGCAGCGGGGCGGGGACCTACAATGAGCAGTTCTTC. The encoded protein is CASSGAGTYNEQFF.

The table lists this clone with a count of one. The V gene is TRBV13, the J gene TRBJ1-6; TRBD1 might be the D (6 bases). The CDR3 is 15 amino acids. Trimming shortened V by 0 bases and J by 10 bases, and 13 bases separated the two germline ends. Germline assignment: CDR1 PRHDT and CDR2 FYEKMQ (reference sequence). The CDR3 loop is CASSLGDSPGSPLHF. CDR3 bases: TGTGCCAGCAGCTTAGGGGACAGTCCAGGGTCACCCCTCCACTTT.

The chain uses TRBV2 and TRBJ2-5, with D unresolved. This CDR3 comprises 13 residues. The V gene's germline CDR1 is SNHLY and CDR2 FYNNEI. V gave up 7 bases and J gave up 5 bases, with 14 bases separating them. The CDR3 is CASTLWARETQYF. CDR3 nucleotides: TGTGCCAGCACCCTTTGGGCACGCGAGACCCAGTACTTC.

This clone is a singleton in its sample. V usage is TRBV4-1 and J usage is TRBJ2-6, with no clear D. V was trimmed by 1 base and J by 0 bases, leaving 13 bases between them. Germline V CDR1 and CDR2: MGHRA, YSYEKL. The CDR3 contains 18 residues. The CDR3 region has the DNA TGCGCCAGCAGCCAAGGGCACCTTCTAAGCTCTGGGGCCAACGTCCTGACTTTC. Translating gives CASSQGHLLSSGANVLTF.

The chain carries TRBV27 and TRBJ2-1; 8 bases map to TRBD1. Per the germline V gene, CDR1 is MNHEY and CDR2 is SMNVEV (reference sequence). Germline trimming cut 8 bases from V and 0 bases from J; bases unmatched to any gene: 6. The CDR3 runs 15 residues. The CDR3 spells CASGRDRSSYNEQFF. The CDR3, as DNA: TGTGCCAGCGGCCGGGACAGGAGCTCCTACAATGAGCAGTTCTTC.

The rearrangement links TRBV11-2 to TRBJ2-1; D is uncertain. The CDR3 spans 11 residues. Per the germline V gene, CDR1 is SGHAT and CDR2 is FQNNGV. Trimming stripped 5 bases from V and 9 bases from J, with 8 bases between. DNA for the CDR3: TGTGCCAGCAGCCTGATCAGTGAGCAGTTCTTC. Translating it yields CASSLISEQFF. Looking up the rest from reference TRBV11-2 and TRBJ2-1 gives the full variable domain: EAGVAQSPRYKIIEKRQSVAFWCNPISGHATLYWYQQILGQGPKLLIQFQNNGVVDDSQLPKDRFSAERLKGVDSTLKIQPAKLEDSAVYLCASSLISEQFFGPGTRLTVL.

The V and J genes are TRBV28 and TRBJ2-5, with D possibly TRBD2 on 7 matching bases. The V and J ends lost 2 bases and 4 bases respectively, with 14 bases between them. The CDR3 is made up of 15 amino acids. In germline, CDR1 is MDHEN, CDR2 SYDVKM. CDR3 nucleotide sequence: TGTGCCAGCAGTTTAGACAGGACTAGGAGAGAGACCCAGTACTTC. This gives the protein CASSLDRTRRETQYF.

CDR3 DNA: TGCGCCAGCACTGGGGGGGGGCTCGAAAACACCATATATTTT. Encoded protein: CASTGGGLENTIYF. The chain couples TRBV10-2 to TRBJ1-3; a weak D match, TRBD1 (6 bases). Trimming took off 7 bases at V and 6 bases at J, with 16 bases between the two ends. This CDR3 has 14 amino acids. Germline CDR1 WSHSY, CDR2 SAAADI.

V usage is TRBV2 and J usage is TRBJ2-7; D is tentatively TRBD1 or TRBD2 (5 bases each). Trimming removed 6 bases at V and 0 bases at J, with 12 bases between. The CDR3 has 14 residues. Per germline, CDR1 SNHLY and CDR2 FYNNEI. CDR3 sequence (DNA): TGTGCCAGCAGCGGCCGGGGCTCCTCCTACGAGCAGTACTTC. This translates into CASSGRGSSYEQYF. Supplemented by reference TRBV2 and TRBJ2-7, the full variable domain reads EPEVTQTPSHQVTQMGQEVILRCVPISNHLYFYWYRQILGQKVEFLVSFYNNEISEKSEIFDDQFSVERPDGSNFTLKIRSTKLEDSAMYFCASSGRGSSYEQYFGPGTRLTVT.

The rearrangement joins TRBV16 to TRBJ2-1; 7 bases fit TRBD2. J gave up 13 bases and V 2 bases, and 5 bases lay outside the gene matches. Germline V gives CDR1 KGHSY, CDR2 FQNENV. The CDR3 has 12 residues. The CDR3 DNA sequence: TGTGCCAGCAGCCAAGGGGGGGGACTACAGTTCTTC. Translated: CASSQGGGLQFF.

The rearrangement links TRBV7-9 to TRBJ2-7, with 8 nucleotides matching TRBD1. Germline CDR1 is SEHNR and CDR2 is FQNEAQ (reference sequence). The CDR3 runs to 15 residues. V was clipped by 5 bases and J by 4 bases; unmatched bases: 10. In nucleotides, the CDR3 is TGTGCCAGCAGCCCCTCGCGGGACAGGCGTTACGAGCAGTACTTC. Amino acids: CASSPSRDRRYEQYF. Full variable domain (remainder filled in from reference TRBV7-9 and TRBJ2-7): DTGVSQNPRHKITKRGQNVTFRCDPISEHNRLYWYRQTLGQGPEFLTYFQNEAQLEKSRLLSDRFSAERPKGSFSTLEIQRTEQGDSAMYLCASSPSRDRRYEQYFGPGTRLTVT.

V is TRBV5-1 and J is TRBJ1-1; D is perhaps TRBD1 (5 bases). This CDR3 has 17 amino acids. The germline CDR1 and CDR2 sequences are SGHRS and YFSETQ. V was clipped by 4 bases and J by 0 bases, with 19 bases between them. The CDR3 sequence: CASSERDSTAMNTEAFF. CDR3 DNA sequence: TGCGCCAGCAGCGAACGGGACTCCACGGCTATGAACACTGAAGCTTTCTTT.

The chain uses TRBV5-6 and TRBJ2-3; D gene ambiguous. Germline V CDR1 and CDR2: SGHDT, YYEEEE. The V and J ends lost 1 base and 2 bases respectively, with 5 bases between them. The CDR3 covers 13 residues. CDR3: CASSLRDTDTQYF. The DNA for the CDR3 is TGTGCCAGCAGCTTGAGGGACACAGATACGCAGTATTTT.

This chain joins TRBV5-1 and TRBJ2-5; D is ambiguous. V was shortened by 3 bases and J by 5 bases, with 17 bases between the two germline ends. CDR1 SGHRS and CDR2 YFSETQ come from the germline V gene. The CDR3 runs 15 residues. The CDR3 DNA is TGCGCCAGCAGCTCGGCCGTGGGATTGGAGGAGACCCAGTACTTC. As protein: CASSSAVGLEETQYF.

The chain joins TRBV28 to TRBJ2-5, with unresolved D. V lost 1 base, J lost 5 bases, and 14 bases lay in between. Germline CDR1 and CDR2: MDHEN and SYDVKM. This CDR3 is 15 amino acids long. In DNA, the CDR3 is TGTGCCAGCAGTTTATACAAGGGTCCGAGGGAGACCCAGTACTTC. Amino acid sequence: CASSLYKGPRETQYF.

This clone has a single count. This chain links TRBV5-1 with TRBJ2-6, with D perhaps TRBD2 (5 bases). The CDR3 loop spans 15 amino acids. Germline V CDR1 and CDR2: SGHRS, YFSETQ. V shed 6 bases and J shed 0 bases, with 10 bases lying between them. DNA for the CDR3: TGCGCCAGCACTCCCGGGGACTCTGGGGCCAACGTCCTGACTTTC. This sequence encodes CASTPGDSGANVLTF.

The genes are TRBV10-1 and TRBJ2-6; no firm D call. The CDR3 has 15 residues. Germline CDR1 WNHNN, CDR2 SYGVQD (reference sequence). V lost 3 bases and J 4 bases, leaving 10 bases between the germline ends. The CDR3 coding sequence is TGCGCCAGCAGTGAATCCCATTCCGGGGCCAACGTCCTGACTTTC. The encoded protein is CASSESHSGANVLTF.